The 3 T cell receptor beta chains presented below share a single source sample, sequenced in a study of radiotherapy plus CTLA-4 blockade in lung cancer. TCRdb's copy holds only in-frame clones and misses some; the assay was immunoSEQ multiplex PCR. The sample records 86,000 or so clones, 78% being singletons. The specimen comprised peripheral blood, sampled from a patient treated with radiotherapy plus ipilimumab. The source of these receptors is a human donor with non-small cell lung cancer who had a partial response to radiotherapy plus ipilimumab. Some clones in this sample may be carry-over from other donors' samples.

V usage is TRBV5-4 and J usage is TRBJ2-7; 7 nucleotides match TRBD2. Germline trimming cut 3 bases from V and 7 bases from J; bases unmatched to any gene: 13. This CDR3 contains 15 residues. CDR1 is SGHNT and CDR2 is YYREEE in the germline V gene (reference sequence). The CDR3 nucleotides read TGTGCCAGCAGCTCCCGGGACTACACCTGGGGGGAGCAGTACTTC. The encoded protein is CASSSRDYTWGEQYF.

This chain uses TRBV19 with TRBJ2-5; 7 bases line up with TRBD2. V was clipped by 6 bases and J by 0 bases; unmatched bases: 4. This CDR3 contains 14 residues. Germline CDR1 reads LNHDA; CDR2 reads SQIVND (reference sequence). The CDR3 nucleotides read TGTGCCAGTAGGGGGGGGGAGTACCAAGAGACCCAGTACTTC. Translating gives CASRGGEYQETQYF.

J is TRBJ1-3 and V is TRBV7-9; possibly TRBD1 for D (6 bases). Germline V CDR1 and CDR2: SEHNR, FQNEAQ (reference sequence). Between the trimmed V and J ends, which lost 5 bases and 0 bases, there was a span of 11 bases. This CDR3 spans 15 amino acids. CDR3 bases: TGTGCCAGCAGCCCGACAGGAGACTCTGGAAACACCATATATTTT. Protein product: CASSPTGDSGNTIYF.